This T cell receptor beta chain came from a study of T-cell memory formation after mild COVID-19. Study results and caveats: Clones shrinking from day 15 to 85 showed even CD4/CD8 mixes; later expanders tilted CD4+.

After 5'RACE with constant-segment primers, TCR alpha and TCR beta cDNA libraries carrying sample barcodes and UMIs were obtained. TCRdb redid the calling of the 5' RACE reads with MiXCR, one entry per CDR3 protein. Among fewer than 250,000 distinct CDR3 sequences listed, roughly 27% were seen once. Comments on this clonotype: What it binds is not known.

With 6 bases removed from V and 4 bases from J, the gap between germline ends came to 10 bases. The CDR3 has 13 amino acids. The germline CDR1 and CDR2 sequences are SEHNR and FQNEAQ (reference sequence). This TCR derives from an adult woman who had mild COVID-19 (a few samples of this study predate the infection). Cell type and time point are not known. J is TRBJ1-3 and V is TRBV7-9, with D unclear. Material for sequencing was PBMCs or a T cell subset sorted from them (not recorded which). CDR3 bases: TGTGCCAGCAGTAGGACGACCGGAAACACCATATATTTT. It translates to CASSRTTGNTIYF.